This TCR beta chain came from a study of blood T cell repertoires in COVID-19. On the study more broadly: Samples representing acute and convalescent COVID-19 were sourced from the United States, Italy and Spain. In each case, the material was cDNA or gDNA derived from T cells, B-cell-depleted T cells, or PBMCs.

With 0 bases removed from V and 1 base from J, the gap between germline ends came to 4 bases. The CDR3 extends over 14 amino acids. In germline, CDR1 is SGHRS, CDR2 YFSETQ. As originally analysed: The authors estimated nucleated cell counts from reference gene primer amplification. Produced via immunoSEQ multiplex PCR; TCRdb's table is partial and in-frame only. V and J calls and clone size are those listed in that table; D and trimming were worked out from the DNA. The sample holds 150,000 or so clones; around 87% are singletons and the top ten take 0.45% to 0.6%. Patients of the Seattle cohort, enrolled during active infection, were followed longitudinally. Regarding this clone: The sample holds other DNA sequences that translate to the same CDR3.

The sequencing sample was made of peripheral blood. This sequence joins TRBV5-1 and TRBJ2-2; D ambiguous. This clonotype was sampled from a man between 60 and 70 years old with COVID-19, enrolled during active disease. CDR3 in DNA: TGCGCCAGCAGCTTGGGAGGGAACACCGGGGAGCTGTTTTTT. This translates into CASSLGGNTGELFF.